The 21 T cell receptor beta chains below come from one sample, sequenced in a study of OX40 agonist ivuxolimab in advanced cancers. The repertoire was sequenced with immunoSEQ multiplex PCR; TCRdb's copy has only in-frame clones and lacks some. The table records tens of thousands of clones, 81% of them present only once. Sequenced material: CD4+ or CD8+ T cells sorted from blood, taken in a trial of the OX40 agonist ivuxolimab. Receptors were obtained from an adult with an advanced solid tumor such as melanoma, head and neck, liver or kidney cancer.

The V gene is TRBV7-3, the J gene TRBJ2-7; 9 bases map to TRBD2. Germline CDR1 is SGHTA and CDR2 is FQGTGA. With V trimmed by 1 base and J by 5 bases, 6 bases remained unmatched. The CDR3 has 15 residues. This CDR3 reads CASSLKAGGRDEQYF. Here the CDR3 DNA reads TGTGCCAGCAGCTTAAAAGCGGGAGGCCGGGACGAGCAGTACTTC.

The rearrangement joins TRBV7-2 to TRBJ1-5; D not resolved. Germline CDR1 is SGHTA and CDR2 is FQGNSA. CDR3 length: 14 residues. Deletions cut 1 base from V and 5 bases from J, with 9 bases between. The CDR3 reads CASSLVGGDQPQHF. In nucleotides, the CDR3 is TGTGCCAGCAGCTTAGTCGGTGGGGATCAGCCCCAGCATTTT.

The rearrangement joins TRBV19 to TRBJ1-2; no firm D call. This CDR3 region has 12 residues. CDR1 is LNHDA, CDR2 SQIVND, per germline (reference sequence). Trimming removed 5 bases at V and 2 bases at J, with 6 bases between. DNA of the CDR3: TGTGCCAGTAGTGTGGGGAACTATGGCTACACCTTC. Its translation is CASSVGNYGYTF.

V and J are TRBV10-3 and TRBJ1-5; maybe TRBD1 (5 bases). Trimming cost V 3 bases and J 5 bases, with 11 bases left between them. The CDR3 consists of 14 residues. Germline assignment: CDR1 ENHRY and CDR2 SYGVKD. Here the CDR3 reads CAISEVGRDQPQHF. CDR3 DNA: TGTGCCATCAGTGAAGTCGGCAGGGATCAGCCCCAGCATTTT.

This rearrangement joins TRBV11-1 to TRBJ2-3; TRBD2 matches at 10 bases. V was pared by 5 bases and J by 2 bases, with 7 bases of the junction left unmatched. The CDR3 extends over 16 amino acids. The germline V gene encodes CDR1 SGHAT and CDR2 FQDESV (reference sequence). CDR3 in amino acids: CASSGTGTSVTDTQYF. In DNA form, the CDR3 reads TGTGCCAGCAGCGGAACCGGGACTAGCGTCACAGATACGCAGTATTTT.

V is TRBV12-5 and J is TRBJ2-2, with 9 positions matching TRBD1. The CDR3 is 16 residues long. V trimming: 5 bases; J trimming: 4 bases; junction bases outside the gene matches: 8. Germline CDR1 is LGHNT and CDR2 is FRNRAP. Here the CDR3 reads CASGIGTGTGTGELFF. CDR3 sequence (DNA): TGTGCTAGTGGTATCGGGACAGGGACGGGCACCGGGGAGCTGTTTTTT.

CDR3 sequence: CASETSGWTGELFF. DNA of the CDR3: TGTGCCAGCGAGACTAGCGGGTGGACCGGGGAGCTGTTTTTT. This chain connects TRBV19 to TRBJ2-2, with 10 bases that match TRBD2. With 9 bases clipped from V and 5 bases from J, the junction kept 6 bases outside the gene matches. The CDR3 covers 14 residues. Germline V gene lookup returns CDR1 LNHDA and CDR2 SQIVND (reference sequence).

As DNA, the CDR3 is TGCGCCAGCAGACCCGGTGAAGCGTACACTGAAGCTTTCTTT. Translation: CASRPGEAYTEAFF. The V call is TRBV5-1, the J call TRBJ1-1, with unresolved D. V lost 5 bases, J lost 3 bases, and 14 bases lay in between. This CDR3 spans 14 amino acids. Germline CDR1 is SGHRS and CDR2 is YFSETQ. Full variable domain (outside the CDR3, taken from reference TRBV5-1 and TRBJ1-1): KAGVTQTPRYLIKTRGQQVTLSCSPISGHRSVSWYQQTPGQGLQFLFEYFSETQRNKGNFPGRFSGRQFSNSRSEMNVSTLELGDSALYLCASRPGEAYTEAFFGQGTRLTVV.

This clone has a handful of counts. The chain joins TRBV5-6 to TRBJ1-2; 7 bases are a match to TRBD1. The CDR3 is made up of 14 amino acids. Germline V gives CDR1 SGHDT, CDR2 YYEEEE. The V and J ends lost 0 bases and 8 bases, in that order; junction bases with no gene match: 7. The CDR3 sequence: CASSLAADRDGYTF. The CDR3 coding sequence is TGTGCCAGCAGCTTGGCCGCAGACAGGGACGGCTACACCTTC.

This sequence joins TRBV5-1 and TRBJ2-6, with D unresolved. V lost 6 bases and J 0 bases, leaving 7 bases between the germline ends. Germline lookup yields CDR1 SGHRS and CDR2 YFSETQ. The CDR3 has 14 residues. CDR3 amino acids: CASTTDSGANVLTF. For the CDR3, the DNA is TGCGCCAGCACGACGGACTCTGGGGCCAACGTCCTGACTTTC.

This chain connects TRBV6-6 to TRBJ2-1; no clear D gene. V shed 2 bases and J shed 8 bases, with 10 bases lying between them. Per the germline V gene, CDR1 is MNHNY and CDR2 is SVGAGI (reference sequence). The CDR3 contains 13 residues. The CDR3, as DNA: TGTGCCAGCAGTTACCCCGTGATCTATGAGCAGTTCTTC. Translating gives CASSYPVIYEQFF.

This clone was observed a single time. The chain links TRBV11-3 to TRBJ1-1; D is ambiguous. This CDR3 has 13 residues. Germline V gene lookup returns CDR1 SGHNT and CDR2 YENEEA. V was pared by 5 bases and J by 0 bases, with 7 bases between. Here the CDR3 DNA reads TGTGCCAGCAGCCCCGACATGAACACTGAAGCTTTCTTT. Translation gives CASSPDMNTEAFF.

V usage is TRBV7-8 and J usage is TRBJ2-3; no clear D. The ends were cut back, 5 bases at V and 2 bases at J, with 11 bases in the middle. CDR1 and CDR2 from the germline V gene are SGHVS and FQNEAQ. This CDR3 comprises 14 residues. Written as DNA, the CDR3 is TGTGCCAGCAGCCCTCACGAACTCACAGATACGCAGTATTTT. Translation: CASSPHELTDTQYF.

This chain connects TRBV14 to TRBJ2-1; D ambiguous. The CDR3 loop spans 14 amino acids. Trimming took off 2 bases at V and 9 bases at J, with 14 bases between the two ends. The germline gives CDR1 SGHDN, CDR2 FVKESK. The CDR3, as DNA: TGTGCCAGCAGCCAATGGATTTCTGGTGGTGAGCAGTTCTTC. As protein: CASSQWISGGEQFF.

Only one count was recorded for this clone. The V gene is TRBV9, the J gene TRBJ2-7; no definite D call. The V gene's germline CDR1 is SGDLS and CDR2 YYNGEE. Trimming took off 0 bases at V and 5 bases at J, with 9 bases between the two ends. The length of the CDR3 is 13 residues. CDR3 amino acids: CASSVDLGNEQYF. The CDR3 DNA reads as TGTGCCAGCAGCGTAGACTTGGGGAACGAGCAGTACTTC. The full variable domain, rest sourced from reference TRBV9 and TRBJ2-7, is DSGVTQTPKHLITATGQRVTLRCSPRSGDLSVYWYQQSLDQGLQFLIQYYNGEERAKGNILERFSAQQFPDLHSELNLSSLELGDSALYFCASSVDLGNEQYFGPGTRLTVT.

The rearrangement joins TRBV5-1 to TRBJ2-5; D call uncertain. V dropped 3 bases and J dropped 7 bases, with 7 bases sitting between them. The CDR3 consists of 11 residues. Germline V gene data show CDR1 as SGHRS and CDR2 as YFSETQ. CDR3 region: CASSSEGTQYF. The CDR3 coding sequence is TGCGCCAGCAGCTCGGAAGGGACCCAGTACTTC. The full variable domain, with the rest looked up from reference TRBV5-1 and TRBJ2-5, is KAGVTQTPRYLIKTRGQQVTLSCSPISGHRSVSWYQQTPGQGLQFLFEYFSETQRNKGNFPGRFSGRQFSNSRSEMNVSTLELGDSALYLCASSSEGTQYFGPGTRLLVL.

J is TRBJ2-2 and V is TRBV4-2; perhaps TRBD2 as D (7 bases). The V and J ends lost 1 base and 4 bases respectively, with 13 bases between them. The CDR3 has 16 amino acids. Germline-derived CDR1 and CDR2 are LGHNA and YNFKEQ. In DNA form, the CDR3 reads TGTGCCAGCAGCCAAGTCAGGGGAGGGGCCACCGGGGAGCTGTTTTTT. It specifies CASSQVRGGATGELFF.

This sequence joins TRBV5-1 and TRBJ2-5, with 9 positions matching TRBD1. The CDR3 is 14 amino acids. Looked up from germline, CDR1 is SGHRS and CDR2 is YFSETQ. V lost 2 bases to trimming and J lost 5 bases; unmatched junction nucleotides: 4. CDR3 residues: CASSLQGAQETQYF. DNA of the CDR3: TGCGCCAGCAGCTTACAGGGGGCGCAGGAGACCCAGTACTTC.

The chain joins TRBV10-3 to TRBJ2-3, with a possible D match to TRBD1 (5 bases). The V end lost 6 bases, the J end lost 4 bases, and 17 bases lay between the germline ends. The germline CDR1 and CDR2 sequences are ENHRY and SYGVKD. CDR3 size: 15 residues. The CDR3 loop is CAIRAGPGLPDTQYF. In nucleotides, the CDR3 is TGTGCCATCAGGGCCGGACCAGGGTTACCAGATACGCAGTATTTT.

A single count supports this clone. The V gene is TRBV9, the J gene TRBJ2-7; 11 bases are a match to TRBD2. CDR3 length: 14 residues. CDR1 and CDR2 from the germline V gene are SGDLS and YYNGEE. V was pared by 4 bases and J by 3 bases, with 3 bases of the junction left unmatched. CDR3 in DNA: TGTGCCAGCAGCACCGGGACTAGCGGCTACGAGCAGTACTTC. This codes for CASSTGTSGYEQYF.

The rearrangement joins TRBV2 to TRBJ1-5; D call uncertain. Germline values: CDR1 SNHLY, CDR2 FYNNEI. V was cut by 8 bases and J by 3 bases, with 11 bases left in between. The CDR3 is 13 residues long. The chain's CDR3 is CASGVESNQPQHF. In nucleotides, the CDR3 is TGTGCCAGCGGGGTGGAGTCCAATCAGCCCCAGCATTTT.